These 29 T cell receptor beta chains came from one sample sequenced in a study of T cell repertoires in cytomegalovirus infection. In TCRdb, the reads were re-called with MiXCR into one record per CDR3 protein. The data show approximately 170,000 distinct CDR3 sequences, approximately 17% seen once. Sequences were obtained from CD8+ T cells from PBMCs. These receptors were obtained from a human donor in good health (CMV status not recorded). Some clones in this sample may be carry-over from other donors' samples.

This clonotype was found a few times. J is TRBJ1-5 and V is TRBV7-9; TRBD1 might be the D (5 bases). This CDR3 comprises 15 residues. Germline CDR1 is SEHNR and CDR2 is FQNEAQ (reference sequence). Trimming removed 0 bases from V and 3 bases from J, with 9 bases in between. The CDR3 nucleotides are TGTGCCAGCAGCTTAGCGGACACGGTCAATCAGCCCCAGCATTTT. Protein product: CASSLADTVNQPQHF.

This clonotype has just a few counts. The J gene is TRBJ2-2, the V gene TRBV7-8, with D possibly TRBD1 on 5 matching bases. V lost 3 bases, J lost 3 bases, and 8 bases lay in between. The germline CDR1 and CDR2 sequences are SGHVS and FQNEAQ. This CDR3 comprises 14 residues. The CDR3 spells CASSFGADTGELFF. CDR3 sequence (DNA): TGTGCCAGCAGCTTTGGGGCGGACACCGGGGAGCTGTTTTTT.

Worth noting for this clonotype: The junction shows a germline mismatch at one end, possibly a read error. CDR3 sequence (DNA): TGTGCCAGCAGCCCATGGGGGGACGGACCCTCCTTC. Amino acid sequence: CASSPWGDGPSF. The V gene is TRBV7-2, the J gene TRBJ2-7; TRBD2 might be the D (6 bases). Germline CDR1 reads SGHTA; CDR2 reads FQGNSA. The CDR3 totals 12 residues.

This clonotype was seen a few times. This chain connects TRBV7-2 to TRBJ2-1; D might be TRBD2 (6 bases). This CDR3 is built from 15 residues. The V end was cut by 5 bases, the J end by 7 bases, with 18 bases between. The germline V gene has CDR1 SGHTA and CDR2 FQGNSA. This CDR3 reads CASSRSWGGGNEQFF. CDR3 bases: TGTGCCAGCAGCAGATCGTGGGGAGGCGGGAATGAGCAGTTCTTC.

This clonotype was counted between two and nine times. This chain connects TRBV29-1 to TRBJ2-7; D gene ambiguous. Germline CDR1 and CDR2: SQVTM and ANQGSEA. Trimming took 5 bases from V and 0 from J, leaving 8 bases between them. CDR3 length equals 12 residues. CDR3 bases: TGCAGCGTTTCCGACGCCTCCTACGAGCAGTACTTC. Its protein product is CSVSDASYEQYF.

The chain carries TRBV6-1 and TRBJ1-6, with 12 bases aligning to TRBD1. The V gene end was trimmed by 7 bases and the J gene end by 10 bases; junction bases not matched to a gene: 8. The CDR3 sequence is 15 residues long. CDR1 and CDR2 (germline): MNHNS, SASEGT. The chain's CDR3 is CASTRGQGAESPLHF. Written as DNA, the CDR3 is TGTGCCAGCACTCGGGGACAGGGGGCCGAATCACCCCTCCACTTT.

This clonotype was seen only a few times. The V and J genes are TRBV7-9 and TRBJ2-7; 10 positions match TRBD1. The CDR3 is 19 residues long. The germline V gene encodes CDR1 SEHNR and CDR2 FQNEAQ (reference sequence). The V and J ends lost 5 bases and 0 bases, in that order; junction bases with no gene match: 16. Written as DNA, the CDR3 is TGTGCCAGCAGCCCCGGAATCCAACCCGGGACAGGGGACTCCTACGAGCAGTACTTC. Its translation is CASSPGIQPGTGDSYEQYF.

This clonotype has only a few counts. This chain uses TRBV19 with TRBJ1-1, with 7 bases identical to TRBD1. Germline trimming cut 7 bases from V and 7 bases from J; bases unmatched to any gene: 3. The germline V gene encodes CDR1 LNHDA and CDR2 SQIVND (reference sequence). CDR3 length equals 11 residues. The CDR3 sequence is CASITGVEAFF. The CDR3 DNA reads TGTGCCAGTATCACAGGGGTTGAAGCTTTCTTT.

This clonotype was observed a few times. The chain joins TRBV9 to TRBJ2-2; weak D call: TRBD1 (5 bases). V lost 1 base to trimming and J lost 0 bases, with 7 bases between them. Looked up from germline, CDR1 is SGDLS and CDR2 is YYNGEE. The CDR3 runs to 15 residues. CDR3 in amino acids: CASSVQQANTGELFF. CDR3 sequence (DNA): TGTGCCAGCAGCGTACAACAGGCGAACACCGGGGAGCTGTTTTTT.

The J gene is TRBJ2-6, the V gene TRBV7-3; D might be TRBD2 (6 bases). CDR3 length: 18 amino acids. V was pared by 1 base and J by 0 bases, with 13 bases between. Germline V gene data show CDR1 as SGHTA and CDR2 as FQGTGA. In DNA, the CDR3 is TGTGCCAGCAGCTTAAGTGCGGGAACGCTCTCTGGGGCCAACGTCCTGACTTTC. Its protein is CASSLSAGTLSGANVLTF.

This clonotype appeared a few times. The chain joins TRBV7-8 to TRBJ2-7, with 10 bases fitting TRBD2. Trimming cost V 5 bases and J 5 bases; bases outside gene matches: 9. Germline CDR1 reads SGHVS; CDR2 reads FQNEAQ. CDR3 size: 15 residues. The DNA for the CDR3 is TGTGCCAGCAGCACCAAACTAGCGGGAAGGAACGAGCAGTACTTC. Residues: CASSTKLAGRNEQYF.

This clonotype has more than one count but fewer than ten. The rearrangement joins TRBV6-2 or TRBV6-3 to TRBJ2-3; either TRBD1 or TRBD2 may fit D (6 bases each). Germline CDR1 and CDR2: MNHEY and SVGEGT. Trimming shortened V by 0 bases and J by 1 base, and 11 bases separated the two germline ends. The CDR3 is 16 residues long. Here the CDR3 reads CASSYSRGVRTDTQYF. CDR3 coding DNA: TGTGCCAGCAGTTACTCGAGGGGGGTCCGCACAGATACGCAGTATTTT.

This clonotype was counted only a few times. V is TRBV6-2 or TRBV6-3 and J is TRBJ2-5; D perhaps matches TRBD1 (5 bases). Trimming took off 0 bases at V and 5 bases at J, with 19 bases between the two ends. Germline CDR1 and CDR2: MNHEY and SVGEGT. The CDR3 is 17 residues long. CDR3 sequence: CASSYSNGPSAGETQYF. The DNA of the CDR3 is TGTGCCAGCAGTTACTCGAACGGGCCCTCGGCAGGGGAGACCCAGTACTTC.

The chain is built from TRBV6-2 or TRBV6-3 and TRBJ2-5; D remains unclear. This CDR3 has 17 amino acids. CDR1 MNHEY and CDR2 SVGEGT come from the germline V gene. The V and J ends lost 0 bases and 0 bases respectively, with 14 bases between them. CDR3 residues: CASSYSSGITHQETQYF. CDR3 in DNA: TGTGCCAGCAGTTACTCTTCGGGCATTACCCACCAAGAGACCCAGTACTTC.

There are a few counts of this clonotype. The J gene is TRBJ2-1, the V gene TRBV6-2 or TRBV6-3, with 8 positions matching TRBD2. Per germline, CDR1 MNHEY and CDR2 SVGEGT. The CDR3 loop spans 12 amino acids. J gave up 9 bases and V 4 bases, and 2 bases lay outside the gene matches. CDR3 residues: CASSSGLVEQFF. The CDR3 DNA reads as TGTGCCAGCAGTTCGGGACTAGTTGAGCAGTTCTTC.

The chain combines TRBV4-2 with TRBJ2-1, with 12 bases identical to TRBD2. The V and J ends lost 1 base and 8 bases, in that order; junction bases with no gene match: 6. Looked up from germline, CDR1 is LGHNA and CDR2 is YNFKEQ. The CDR3 is made up of 16 amino acids. The DNA of the CDR3 is TGTGCCAGCAGCCAAGGGTCTAGCGGGGGGGCCGATGAGCAGTTCTTC. Translated: CASSQGSSGGADEQFF.

A remark on this clonotype: The CDR3 carries no conserved terminal phenylalanine or tryptophan, so it likely arises from a read error. The gene calls are TRBV6-2 or TRBV6-3 and TRBJ1-1; D perhaps matches TRBD1 (5 bases). Germline V lookup: CDR1 MNHEY, CDR2 SVGEGT. Deletions cut 2 bases from V and 5 bases from J, with 9 bases between. The CDR3 consists of 13 residues. CDR3 amino acids: CASSYTGGTEAFL. CDR3 DNA: TGTGCCAGCAGTTACACTGGGGGAACTGAAGCTTTCTTA.

The chain is built from TRBV6-2 or TRBV6-3 and TRBJ2-7, with D tentatively TRBD2 (6 bases). CDR1 and CDR2 (germline): MNHEY, SVGEGT. V shed 2 bases and J shed 7 bases, with 9 bases lying between them. The CDR3 consists of 12 residues. The chain's CDR3 is CASSYTAGEQYF. The CDR3 DNA sequence: TGTGCCAGCAGTTACACGGCGGGGGAGCAGTACTTC.

This clonotype came up a few times. The chain joins TRBV7-3 to TRBJ2-7; weak D call: TRBD2 (6 bases). In germline, CDR1 is SGHTA, CDR2 FQGTGA. The germline V and J ends were trimmed by 4 bases and 3 bases, with 13 bases remaining between them. The CDR3 spans 14 residues. CDR3: CASSSSAGNYEQYF. The DNA of the CDR3 is TGTGCCAGCAGCTCCTCAGCGGGCAACTACGAGCAGTACTTC. The whole variable domain, remainder taken from reference TRBV7-3 and TRBJ2-7, is GAGVSQTPSNKVTEKGKYVELRCDPISGHTALYWYRQSLGQGPEFLIYFQGTGAADDSGLPNDRFFAVRPEGSVSTLKIQRTERGDSAVYLCASSSSAGNYEQYFGPGTRLTVT.

V usage is TRBV28 and J usage is TRBJ2-7; 9 bases are shared with TRBD1. CDR3 length: 15 amino acids. The germline CDR1 and CDR2 sequences are MDHEN and SYDVKM. The V gene end was trimmed by 6 bases and the J gene end by 4 bases; junction bases not matched to a gene: 10. In DNA form, the CDR3 reads TGTGCCAGCAGCCCGGACAGGGGAGTGCAGTACGAGCAGTACTTC. Translating gives CASSPDRGVQYEQYF. The full variable domain, with the rest looked up from reference TRBV28 and TRBJ2-7, is DVKVTQSSRYLVKRTGEKVFLECVQDMDHENMFWYRQDPGLGLRLIYFSYDVKMKEKGDIPEGYSVSREKKERFSLILESASTNQTSMYLCASSPDRGVQYEQYFGPGTRLTVT.

This clonotype was counted a few times. The chain combines TRBV27 with TRBJ1-2; D is possibly TRBD1 (6 bases). Germline CDR1 MNHEY, CDR2 SMNVEV (reference sequence). V was shortened by 3 bases and J by 3 bases, with 17 bases between the two germline ends. The CDR3 loop spans 16 amino acids. The DNA for the CDR3 is TGTGCCAGCAGTTTCATCGGGACATCAGTTCACTATGGCTACACCTTC. As protein: CASSFIGTSVHYGYTF.

The CDR3 DNA is TGTGCCAGCAGCCCCGGGGAAGGACAGGGCTACACCGGGGAGCTGTTTTTT. Protein product: CASSPGEGQGYTGELFF. V is TRBV7-2 and J is TRBJ2-2, with 8 bases matching TRBD1. The CDR3 is 17 amino acids. With 5 bases clipped from V and 3 bases from J, the junction kept 11 bases outside the gene matches. Germline CDR1 reads SGHTA; CDR2 reads FQGNSA. The variable domain in full, with the rest retrieved from reference TRBV7-2 and TRBJ2-2, is GAGVSQSPSNKVTEKGKDVELRCDPISGHTALYWYRQSLGQGLEFLIYFQGNSAPDKSGLPSDRFSAERTGGSVSTLTIQRTQQEDSAVYLCASSPGEGQGYTGELFFGEGSRLTVL.

This chain links TRBV6-2 or TRBV6-3 with TRBJ1-3, with D hard to call. With 2 bases removed from V and 1 base from J, the gap between germline ends came to 6 bases. The CDR3 has 14 residues. CDR1 and CDR2 (germline): MNHEY, SVGEGT. CDR3 nucleotide sequence: TGTGCCAGCAGTTACGGCGGGTCTGGAAACACCATATATTTT. Translating it yields CASSYGGSGNTIYF.

The chain has TRBV14 and TRBJ2-7; D tentatively fits TRBD1 or TRBD2 (6 bases each). The CDR3 is made up of 14 amino acids. Germline CDR1 reads SGHDN; CDR2 reads FVKESK. The ends were cut back, 2 bases at V and 5 bases at J, with 13 bases in the middle. CDR3 coding DNA: TGTGCCAGCAGCCAACCCAGGGGAGGCCACGAGCAGTACTTC. This encodes CASSQPRGGHEQYF.

This clonotype was detected many times. The chain carries TRBV7-6 and TRBJ2-7; D is undetermined. CDR1 and CDR2 (germline): SGHVS, FNYEAQ. The CDR3 has 12 amino acids. The V end was cut by 3 bases, the J end by 4 bases, with 7 bases between. The CDR3 loop is CASSFRPYEQYF. CDR3 sequence (DNA): TGTGCCAGCAGCTTTAGGCCGTACGAGCAGTACTTC.

This clonotype was seen more than once but under ten times. The chain combines TRBV5-6 with TRBJ2-7, with D unresolved. Trimming stripped 6 bases from V and 3 bases from J, with 13 bases between. Germline values: CDR1 SGHDT, CDR2 YYEEEE. The CDR3 contains 13 residues. Written as DNA, the CDR3 is TGTGCCAGCAAACTCACCGACGGCTACGAGCAGTACTTC. Translated: CASKLTDGYEQYF.

The chain is built from TRBV7-2 and TRBJ2-7, with TRBD2 identical over 10 bases. Germline values: CDR1 SGHTA, CDR2 FQGNSA. With 6 bases clipped from V and 6 bases from J, the junction kept 11 bases outside the gene matches. The CDR3 sequence is 15 residues long. The CDR3 here is CASSSSSGGGSEQYF. For the CDR3, the DNA is TGTGCCAGCAGTTCTTCCAGCGGGGGGGGCTCCGAGCAGTACTTC.

This clonotype was counted a few times. The V call is TRBV27, the J call TRBJ2-7; 8 bases are a match to TRBD2. V lost 6 bases, J lost 5 bases, and 6 bases stayed unmatched. Germline V gene data show CDR1 as MNHEY and CDR2 as SMNVEV (reference sequence). This CDR3 has 13 residues. The CDR3 DNA is TGTGCCAGCAGCGGGGGACTAGTGAACGAGCAGTACTTC. It encodes CASSGGLVNEQYF.

The chain is built from TRBV6-1 and TRBJ2-1, with a possible D match to TRBD2 (6 bases). V lost 7 bases, J lost 7 bases, and 17 bases lay in between. The CDR3 covers 14 residues. Germline V gene lookup returns CDR1 MNHNS and CDR2 SASEGT. CDR3 nucleotides: TGTGCCAGCACGTGGGGAGGACGGGGGAATGAGCAGTTCTTC. Amino acids: CASTWGGRGNEQFF.